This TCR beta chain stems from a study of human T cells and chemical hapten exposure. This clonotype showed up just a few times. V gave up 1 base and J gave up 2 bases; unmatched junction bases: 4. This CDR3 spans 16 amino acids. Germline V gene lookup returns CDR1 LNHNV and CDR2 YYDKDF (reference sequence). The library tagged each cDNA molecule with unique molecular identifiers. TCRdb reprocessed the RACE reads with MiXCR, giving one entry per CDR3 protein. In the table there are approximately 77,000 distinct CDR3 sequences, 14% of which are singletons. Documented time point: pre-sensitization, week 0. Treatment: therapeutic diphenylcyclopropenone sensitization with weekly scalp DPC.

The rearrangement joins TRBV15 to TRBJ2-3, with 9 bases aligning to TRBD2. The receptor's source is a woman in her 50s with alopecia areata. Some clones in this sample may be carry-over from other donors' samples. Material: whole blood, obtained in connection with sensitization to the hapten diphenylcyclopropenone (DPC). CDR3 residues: CATSRGLAVNTDTQYF. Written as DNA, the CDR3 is TGTGCCACCAGCAGAGGACTAGCGGTAAACACAGATACGCAGTATTTT.